This T cell receptor beta chain originates from a study of cytomegalovirus exposure and HLA in healthy donors. General study findings and limits: Reports state that TCR beta sequences accurately predicted most subjects' HLA-A and HLA-B alleles. Three of the chains that were CMV-associated were confirmed in vitro to be specific for CMV antigens. Presence/absence analyses supposed approximately even sequencing depth among donors.

The PCR was carried out with 60 Vbeta primers and 13 Jbeta primers. Data came from immunoSEQ multiplex PCR; TCRdb stores just in-frame clones and leaves some out. The sample yields 200,000 to 250,000 clones, roughly 87% seen once. These donors counted as nominally healthy when sampled, but unrecorded immune exposures were likely. The germline gives CDR1 SGHNT, CDR2 YYREEE (reference sequence). Losses at the gene ends were 3 bases for V and 3 bases for J; bases not matched to a gene: 4. The CDR3 runs to 16 residues. A word on this clone: Its antigen is not identified.

This TCR came from a woman aged 40 to 50 in good health and CMV-seropositive. The J gene is TRBJ2-7, the V gene TRBV5-4, with 15 bases matching TRBD2. The specimen was PBMCs. CDR3 bases: TGTGCCAGCAGCTCAGGACTAGCGGGAGGGGTCTACGAGCAGTACTTC. The encoded protein is CASSSGLAGGVYEQYF.